This TCR beta chain is drawn from a study of shared clonotypes between healthy human individuals. This table comes from immunoSEQ multiplex PCR, and its TCRdb copy is limited to in-frame clones, with some not included. In the table there are about 980,000 clones, over 60% of which are singletons. This TCR was sampled from a man aged 18 to 35 in good health. The sequenced material came from memory CD4+ T cells sorted from blood. Subset: CD45RA-negative fraction.

The CDR3: CSLGGGGIDTQYF. In nucleotides, the CDR3 is TGCAGCCTCGGAGGGGGGGGCATAGATACGCAGTATTTT. The chain carries TRBV29-1 and TRBJ2-3, with TRBD2 as a possible D gene (7 bases). There are 13 residues in the CDR3. V gave up 8 bases and J gave up 5 bases, with 17 bases separating them. Per the germline V gene, CDR1 is SQVTM and CDR2 is ANQGSEA.